The 14 T cell receptor beta chains below were found in one sample sequenced in a study of T cell responses to AZD1222 COVID-19 vaccine. Assay used: immunoSEQ multiplex PCR; TCRdb lists only in-frame clones, some missing. This sample has around 92,000 clones, with 91% found just once. Sample: peripheral blood, taken on day 0 of AZD1222 vaccination. All receptors derive from an adult in good health.

The chain combines TRBV3-1 (or the pseudogene TRBV3-2) with TRBJ1-1, with a possible D match to TRBD1 (5 bases). Trimming cost V 4 bases and J 1 base, with 7 bases left between them. The CDR3 extends over 13 amino acids. Germline lookup yields CDR1 LGHDT and CDR2 YNNKEL (reference sequence). CDR3 DNA: TGTGCCAGCAGCCCAGGGTGGAACACTGAAGCTTTCTTT. Protein sequence: CASSPGWNTEAFF.

The chain has TRBV5-4 and TRBJ1-1; tentatively, D is TRBD1 (5 bases). Trimming took off 4 bases at V and 4 bases at J, with 8 bases between the two ends. Per germline, CDR1 SGHNT and CDR2 YYREEE (reference sequence). There are 12 residues in the CDR3. The CDR3 protein is CASSPGTTEAFF. The CDR3 DNA reads TGTGCCAGCAGCCCGGGGACCACTGAAGCTTTCTTT.

The gene calls are TRBV10-3 and TRBJ2-7; 7 positions match TRBD1. The V segment lost 4 bases and the J segment 0 bases; nucleotides outside the gene matches: 9. Germline CDR1 is ENHRY and CDR2 is SYGVKD. There are 16 residues in the CDR3. CDR3 in amino acids: CAISAPGQQSSYEQYF. The CDR3 region has the DNA TGTGCCATCAGTGCCCCGGGACAGCAGTCCTCCTACGAGCAGTACTTC.

In DNA form, the CDR3 reads TGTGCCAGCAGCTTCGCCACAGGGGGTGAAATCTATGGCTACACCTTC. Its protein is CASSFATGGEIYGYTF. The chain combines TRBV7-2 with TRBJ1-2; 8 bases match TRBD1. The CDR3 totals 16 residues. With 3 bases clipped from V and 4 bases from J, the junction kept 10 bases outside the gene matches. Germline V CDR1 and CDR2: SGHTA, FQGNSA.

The rearrangement uses TRBV30 and TRBJ1-1; possibly TRBD1 for D (6 bases). Germline loops: CDR1 GTSNPN, CDR2 SVGIG (reference sequence). The CDR3 loop spans 13 amino acids. The germline V and J ends were trimmed by 0 bases and 3 bases, with 8 bases remaining between them. The CDR3: CAWSVGGDTEAFF. CDR3 nucleotide sequence: TGTGCCTGGAGTGTAGGGGGGGACACTGAAGCTTTCTTT.

The rearrangement uses TRBV7-2 and TRBJ1-5; no definite D call. The CDR3 covers 18 residues. Germline assignment: CDR1 SGHTA and CDR2 FQGNSA. Between the trimmed V and J ends, which lost 5 bases and 4 bases, there was a span of 24 bases. This CDR3 reads CASSHAPVVSDQNQPQHF. In DNA form, the CDR3 reads TGTGCCAGCAGCCATGCTCCAGTAGTGTCAGATCAGAATCAGCCCCAGCATTTT.

This clone was seen just once. The chain has TRBV9 and TRBJ1-2, with unresolved D. The CDR3 has 14 residues. V was pared by 4 bases and J by 11 bases, with 21 bases between. The germline gives CDR1 SGDLS, CDR2 YYNGEE. The CDR3 is CASSSPSGRDEYTF. The CDR3 nucleotides read TGTGCCAGCAGCTCCCCATCCGGCCGAGACGAATACACCTTC. Combining the CDR3 with reference TRBV9 and TRBJ1-2 gives the whole variable domain DSGVTQTPKHLITATGQRVTLRCSPRSGDLSVYWYQQSLDQGLQFLIQYYNGEERAKGNILERFSAQQFPDLHSELNLSSLELGDSALYFCASSSPSGRDEYTFGSGTRLTVV.

The chain joins TRBV9 to TRBJ2-7, with no clear D. The CDR3 spans 14 residues. Germline CDR1 and CDR2: SGDLS and YYNGEE. V lost 0 bases and J lost 5, with 12 bases in between. CDR3 region: CASSVGAKTHEQYF. The DNA of the CDR3 is TGTGCCAGCAGCGTAGGAGCGAAGACCCACGAGCAGTACTTC.

V is TRBV28 and J is TRBJ1-1; perhaps TRBD1 as D (5 bases). The CDR3 covers 16 residues. Germline V gene sequence: CDR1 MDHEN, CDR2 SYDVKM. Trimming stripped 6 bases from V and 0 bases from J, with 17 bases between. CDR3 in amino acids: CASRGGVAKMNTEAFF. DNA of the CDR3: TGTGCCAGCAGAGGAGGGGTGGCAAAAATGAACACTGAAGCTTTCTTT.

This chain links TRBV28 with TRBJ2-7; TRBD2 aligns across 9 bases. The CDR3 length is 15 residues. V shed 4 bases and J 4 bases; nucleotides not matched to a gene: 8. From germline, CDR1 is MDHEN and CDR2 SYDVKM. CDR3 sequence: CASSSHSSGGYEQYF. The CDR3 bases are TGTGCCAGCAGTTCCCATTCCAGCGGGGGGTACGAGCAGTACTTC.

The rearrangement uses TRBV4-1 and TRBJ1-2; D remains unclear. Trimming cost V 4 bases and J 3 bases, with 18 bases left between them. The length of the CDR3 is 16 residues. The germline gives CDR1 MGHRA, CDR2 YSYEKL. In nucleotides, the CDR3 is TGCGCCAGCAGCCCCCCGGGCAGGAAGAGGGACTATGGCTACACCTTC. Its translation: CASSPPGRKRDYGYTF.

The chain couples TRBV7-9 to TRBJ2-5; D call uncertain. This CDR3 region has 14 residues. Trimming took 1 base from V and 1 from J, leaving 7 bases between them. In germline, CDR1 is SEHNR, CDR2 FQNEAQ (reference sequence). The CDR3 sequence: CASSLGPAQETQYF. In nucleotides, the CDR3 is TGTGCCAGCAGCTTAGGCCCAGCCCAAGAGACCCAGTACTTC.

The gene calls are TRBV11-2 and TRBJ1-6; 9 bases agree with TRBD1. CDR1 and CDR2 from the germline V gene are SGHAT and FQNNGV. The V gene end was trimmed by 3 bases and the J gene end by 9 bases; junction bases not matched to a gene: 6. The CDR3 covers 15 residues. CDR3 nucleotides: TGTGCCAGCAGCTTCGAACAGGGGGCGGTTTCACCCCTCCACTTT. As protein: CASSFEQGAVSPLHF.

A single count supports this clone. The J gene is TRBJ1-1, the V gene TRBV5-1; maybe TRBD1 (5 bases). CDR3 size: 14 residues. V gave up 0 bases and J gave up 4 bases, with 10 bases separating them. Germline values: CDR1 SGHRS, CDR2 YFSETQ. The CDR3 loop reads CASSLAGLVTEAFF. The CDR3 DNA follows: TGCGCCAGCAGCTTGGCAGGGTTGGTCACTGAAGCTTTCTTT.